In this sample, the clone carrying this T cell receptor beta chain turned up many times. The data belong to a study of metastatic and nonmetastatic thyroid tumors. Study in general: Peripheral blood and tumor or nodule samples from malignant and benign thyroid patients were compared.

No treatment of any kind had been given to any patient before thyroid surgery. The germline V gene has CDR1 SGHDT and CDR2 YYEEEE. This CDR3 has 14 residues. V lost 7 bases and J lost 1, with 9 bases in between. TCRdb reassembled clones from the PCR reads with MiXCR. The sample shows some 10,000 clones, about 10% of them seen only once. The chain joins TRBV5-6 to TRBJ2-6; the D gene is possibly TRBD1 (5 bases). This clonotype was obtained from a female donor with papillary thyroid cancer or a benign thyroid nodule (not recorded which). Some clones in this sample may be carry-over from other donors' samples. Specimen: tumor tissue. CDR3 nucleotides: TGTGCCAGCCGTGGGGCATCTGGGGCCAACGTCCTGACTTTC. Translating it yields CASRGASGANVLTF.